The 26 T cell receptor beta chains below all came from one sample that was sequenced in a study of human T cells and chemical hapten exposure. One entry per CDR3 protein results from TCRdb running MiXCR on the RACE reads. The sample gives roughly 200,000 distinct CDR3 sequences, around 25% of which show up once; roughly 2.5% is in the top ten. Time point in this sample: patch test 3, about 24 weeks after DPC sensitization. Treatment meaning: therapeutic diphenylcyclopropenone sensitization with weekly scalp DPC. The sample was whole blood, taken in connection with sensitization to the hapten diphenylcyclopropenone (DPC). The receptors shown here come from a woman in her thirties or forties with alopecia areata. Some clones in this sample may be carry-over from other donors' samples.

The V call is TRBV11-2, the J call TRBJ1-4; D gene ambiguous. The V gene's germline CDR1 is SGHAT and CDR2 FQNNGV. There are 12 residues in the CDR3. V was pared by 8 bases and J by 4 bases, with 8 bases between. This chain's CDR3 is CASGGINEKLFF. As DNA, the CDR3 is TGTGCCAGCGGCGGGATTAATGAAAAACTGTTTTTT.

This clonotype was observed once. The chain links TRBV12-3 or TRBV12-4 to TRBJ1-5, with D uncertain. V was trimmed by 6 bases and J by 3 bases, leaving 12 bases between them. The CDR3 is made up of 14 amino acids. CDR3 DNA sequence: TGTGCCAGCAGCTCCGACGGCTACAATCAGCCCCAGCATTTT. It encodes CASSSDGYNQPQHF.

J is TRBJ1-6 and V is TRBV6-4; D possibly corresponds to TRBD1 (5 bases). This CDR3 is 17 amino acids long. Trimming cost V 3 bases and J 4 bases, with 16 bases left between them. Germline-derived CDR1 and CDR2 are MRHNA and SNTAGT. As DNA, the CDR3 is TGTGCCAGCAGTGAACAAACACCGGGACGGTATAATTCACCCCTCCACTTT. It translates to CASSEQTPGRYNSPLHF.

This sequence joins TRBV7-9 and TRBJ2-7; D is undetermined. Per the germline V gene, CDR1 is SEHNR and CDR2 is FQNEAQ (reference sequence). The V gene lost 4 bases and the J gene lost 1 base, with 14 bases spanning the gap. The CDR3 covers 15 residues. The CDR3 here is CASSSPLTHSYEQYF. DNA of the CDR3: TGTGCCAGCAGCTCGCCCCTTACACATTCCTACGAGCAGTACTTC.

This chain uses TRBV6-1 with TRBJ1-5; D is possibly TRBD1 (5 bases). Germline V lookup: CDR1 MNHNS, CDR2 SASEGT. Trimming took off 5 bases at V and 2 bases at J, with 13 bases between the two ends. This CDR3 contains 15 residues. CDR3 sequence (DNA): TGTGCCAGCAGTATCACGGGACGCGGCAATCAGCCCCAGCATTTT. Translated, it gives CASSITGRGNQPQHF.

The chain carries TRBV5-1 and TRBJ2-1; 14 nucleotides agree with TRBD2. This CDR3 is built from 20 residues. Trimming cost V 6 bases and J 0 bases; bases outside gene matches: 14. Germline lookup yields CDR1 SGHRS and CDR2 YFSETQ. CDR3 DNA sequence: TGCGCCAGCAACTCGAAGGGACTAGCGGGAGCTAAGAGCTCCTACAATGAGCAGTTCTTC. Amino acid sequence: CASNSKGLAGAKSSYNEQFF.

This sequence joins TRBV28 and TRBJ1-5; no firm D call. CDR1 and CDR2 (germline): MDHEN, SYDVKM. V lost 5 bases and J 2 bases, leaving 13 bases between the germline ends. This CDR3 has 15 residues. In nucleotides, the CDR3 is TGTGCCAGCAGTCCTGCCCTCGGGGGCAATCAGCCCCAGCATTTT. Protein product: CASSPALGGNQPQHF.

This clonotype was recorded a few times. The V and J genes are TRBV5-6 and TRBJ2-7, with 9 bases identical to TRBD1. Germline V lookup: CDR1 SGHDT, CDR2 YYEEEE. The CDR3 is made up of 16 amino acids. V trimming: 3 bases; J trimming: 3 bases; junction bases outside the gene matches: 10. In DNA form, the CDR3 reads TGTGCCAGCAGCTGGACCCTACAGGGGGCGAACTACGAGCAGTACTTC. This encodes CASSWTLQGANYEQYF.

This clonotype was recorded a few times. The CDR3 reads CAARDRGSGANVLTF. CDR3 coding DNA: TGTGCCGCCCGGGACAGGGGCTCTGGGGCCAACGTCCTGACTTTC. This chain uses TRBV6-5 with TRBJ2-6; 10 nucleotides align to TRBD1. This CDR3 has 15 residues. Germline V gene sequence: CDR1 MNHEY, CDR2 SVGAGI. The V and J ends lost 11 bases and 0 bases, in that order; junction bases with no gene match: 4.

This clonotype appeared many times. The rearrangement joins TRBV28 to TRBJ2-7; a weak D match, TRBD1 (8 bases). The V end lost 7 bases, the J end lost 1 base, and 20 bases lay between the germline ends. Germline V lookup: CDR1 MDHEN, CDR2 SYDVKM. The CDR3 has 16 amino acids. The CDR3: CASTPRTGRGSYEQYF. The CDR3 bases are TGTGCCAGCACCCCCCGGACAGGGAGGGGATCCTACGAGCAGTACTTC. The variable domain in full, with the rest retrieved from reference TRBV28 and TRBJ2-7, is DVKVTQSSRYLVKRTGEKVFLECVQDMDHENMFWYRQDPGLGLRLIYFSYDVKMKEKGDIPEGYSVSREKKERFSLILESASTNQTSMYLCASTPRTGRGSYEQYFGPGTRLTVT.

This CDR3 reads CASSPALAVTGELFF. DNA for the CDR3: TGTGCCAGCAGCCCCGCCCTAGCGGTCACCGGGGAGCTGTTTTTT. V and J are TRBV7-2 and TRBJ2-2; TRBD2 matches at 7 bases. J lost 4 bases, V lost 5 bases, and 7 bases had no gene match. Germline V gene lookup returns CDR1 SGHTA and CDR2 FQGNSA. The CDR3 spans 15 residues.

V usage is TRBV12-5 and J usage is TRBJ1-1, with D maybe TRBD1 (5 bases). There are 13 residues in the CDR3. With 6 bases removed from V and 5 bases from J, the gap between germline ends came to 13 bases. Germline V CDR1 and CDR2: LGHNT, FRNRAP. CDR3 coding DNA: TGTGCTAGTGGCCCCGGGGCATGGACTGAAGCTTTCTTT. This codes for CASGPGAWTEAFF.

This clonotype was seen a handful of times. The V gene is TRBV6-2 or TRBV6-3, the J gene TRBJ1-5; D is perhaps TRBD1 (6 bases). Germline values: CDR1 MNHEY, CDR2 SVGEGT. This CDR3 is 13 amino acids long. V was trimmed by 10 bases and J by 9 bases, leaving 19 bases between them. The DNA of the CDR3 is TGTGCCACGATTCAGGCCCCACAGGGGCCCCAGCATTTT. Its protein is CATIQAPQGPQHF.

This clonotype was counted only a few times. This chain joins TRBV12-3 or TRBV12-4 and TRBJ1-5; D ambiguous. V was trimmed by 2 bases and J by 4 bases, leaving 6 bases between them. This CDR3 has 13 residues. The DNA of the CDR3 is TGTGCCAGCAGTTTAAAAGGGAATCAGCCCCAGCATTTT. Its protein is CASSLKGNQPQHF.

J is TRBJ2-3 and V is TRBV9; D ambiguous. The CDR3 has 12 residues. The germline V and J ends were trimmed by 0 bases and 5 bases, with 4 bases remaining between them. Per germline, CDR1 SGDLS and CDR2 YYNGEE. CDR3 sequence: CASSVERDTQYF. In DNA, the CDR3 is TGTGCCAGCAGCGTAGAGAGAGATACGCAGTATTTT.

V is TRBV29-1 and J is TRBJ1-1; maybe TRBD1 (6 bases). Germline V lookup: CDR1 SQVTM, CDR2 ANQGSEA. Trimming pared 8 bases from V and 6 bases from J, leaving 16 bases between. The CDR3 has 12 residues. The CDR3 region is CSFGHRDPEAFF. The CDR3 DNA follows: TGCAGCTTTGGTCACAGGGACCCTGAAGCTTTCTTT.

V and J are TRBV4-1 and TRBJ1-5, with D hard to call. The length of the CDR3 is 16 residues. V shed 4 bases and J shed 2 bases, with 15 bases lying between them. Germline V CDR1 and CDR2: MGHRA, YSYEKL. CDR3 nucleotides: TGCGCCAGCAGCCTCTCGCCCAGGTTGGGCAATCAGCCCCAGCATTTT. Its protein product is CASSLSPRLGNQPQHF.

This chain uses TRBV7-2 with TRBJ2-7, with D maybe TRBD2 (6 bases). The CDR3 length is 15 residues. Germline V gene lookup returns CDR1 SGHTA and CDR2 FQGNSA. Trimming removed 1 base at V and 0 bases at J, with 10 bases between. The CDR3 loop reads CASSLGSGPSYEQYF. The CDR3 region has the DNA TGTGCCAGCAGCTTAGGTAGCGGACCCTCCTACGAGCAGTACTTC.

Written as DNA, the CDR3 is TGCGCCAGCAGCCAACTTGGGTCGGAGACCCAGTACTTC. Its translation: CASSQLGSETQYF. The chain has TRBV4-1 and TRBJ2-5; D uncertain. Germline V gene sequence: CDR1 MGHRA, CDR2 YSYEKL. The length of the CDR3 is 13 residues. With 2 bases removed from V and 5 bases from J, the gap between germline ends came to 9 bases.

This chain connects TRBV7-2 to TRBJ1-1; 9 nucleotides align to TRBD1. Losses at the gene ends were 5 bases for V and 1 base for J; bases not matched to a gene: 8. Germline CDR1 is SGHTA and CDR2 is FQGNSA. The CDR3 totals 16 residues. This CDR3 reads CASSVTGGLKNTEAFF. In DNA, the CDR3 is TGTGCCAGCAGCGTAACAGGGGGCCTAAAGAACACTGAAGCTTTCTTT.

This clonotype turned up a few times. The V gene is TRBV2, the J gene TRBJ2-2; no clear D. From germline, CDR1 is SNHLY and CDR2 FYNNEI. Trimming took off 2 bases at V and 5 bases at J, with 12 bases between the two ends. The CDR3 runs to 15 residues. Here the CDR3 reads CASSEIWAETGELFF. CDR3 nucleotide sequence: TGTGCCAGCAGTGAAATTTGGGCAGAGACCGGGGAGCTGTTTTTT.

The J gene is TRBJ1-6, the V gene TRBV7-2, with 7 bases fitting TRBD1. This CDR3 spans 14 amino acids. CDR1 is SGHTA and CDR2 is FQGNSA in the germline V gene. Trimming took 5 bases from V and 14 from J; bases not matched to a gene: 12. The CDR3 region is CASSPRDRASALHF. CDR3 sequence (DNA): TGTGCCAGCAGCCCCCGGGACAGAGCGTCGGCCCTCCACTTT. Drawing the rest from reference TRBV7-2 and TRBJ1-6, the complete variable domain is GAGVSQSPSNKVTEKGKDVELRCDPISGHTALYWYRQSLGQGLEFLIYFQGNSAPDKSGLPSDRFSAERTGGSVSTLTIQRTQQEDSAVYLCASSPRDRASALHFGNGTRLTVT.

This clonotype was counted a few times. The rearrangement joins TRBV3-1 to TRBJ1-5; D remains unclear. The V end was cut by 3 bases, the J end by 0 bases, with 6 bases between. The CDR3 covers 14 residues. Germline V gene data show CDR1 as LGHDT and CDR2 as YNNKEL (reference sequence). The CDR3 nucleotides read TGTGCCAGCAGCCAGGGGTATAGCAATCAGCCCCAGCATTTT. Its protein is CASSQGYSNQPQHF.

The chain couples TRBV7-2 to TRBJ1-4; 9 bases are a match to TRBD1. After removal of 5 bases from V and 6 bases from J, the junction contained 7 bases not matched to a gene. Germline CDR1 is SGHTA and CDR2 is FQGNSA. This CDR3 has 15 residues. DNA of the CDR3: TGTGCCAGCAGCCGTCCGGGACAGGGCCATGAAAAACTGTTTTTT. It encodes CASSRPGQGHEKLFF. Combining the CDR3 with reference TRBV7-2 and TRBJ1-4 gives the whole variable domain GAGVSQSPSNKVTEKGKDVELRCDPISGHTALYWYRQSLGQGLEFLIYFQGNSAPDKSGLPSDRFSAERTGGSVSTLTIQRTQQEDSAVYLCASSRPGQGHEKLFFGSGTQLSVL.

This clonotype appeared a few times. At one boundary the junction diverges from the germline segment, which might be a read error. CDR3 in amino acids: CASRGPGGLIPELWF. The CDR3 bases are TGTGCCAGCAGAGGTCCGGGAGGACTGATACCCGAACTATGGTTC. This chain connects TRBV28 to TRBJ2-4; 7 bases line up with TRBD2. CDR3 length equals 15 residues. Per the germline V gene, CDR1 is MDHEN and CDR2 is SYDVKM.

The gene calls are TRBV12-3 or TRBV12-4 and TRBJ2-7; the D gene is possibly TRBD1 (5 bases). V was trimmed by 2 bases and J by 5 bases, leaving 13 bases between them. CDR3 length: 14 amino acids. CDR3 coding DNA: TGTGCCAGCAGTTTAAGTGGGGCAGGGAACGAGCAGTACTTC. Translating it yields CASSLSGAGNEQYF.